The T cell receptor (beta chain) described here comes from a study of T cells in Graves' hyperthyroidism and ophthalmopathy. Whole-study context: Peripheral blood was taken when the disease was first diagnosed, before any treatment began.

Each 10 ml fresh peripheral blood draw supplied the PBMCs. The source material, RNA transcripts, was used to amplify TCR beta CDR3 regions. The HTBI primer set was used in a first-round RT-PCR of the TCR CDR3. TCRdb processed the multiplex PCR reads anew with MiXCR; each CDR3 protein has one entry. The repertoire holds fewer than 350,000 distinct CDR3 sequences, with over 15% as singletons. Ten or more counts support this clonotype. The target antigen is unknown. Study-wide results and caveats: Model predictions of ophthalmopathy came a median approximately 6 months before onset.

The sequencing input was blood. The receptor was isolated from a woman between 50 and 59 years old with Graves' hyperthyroidism.

In DNA, the CDR3 is TGTGCCAGCTCCCGATCGAGGGATGAAAAACTGTTTTTT. Protein: CASSRSRDEKLFF. The V call is TRBV18, the J call TRBJ1-4; D not resolved. Germline assignment: CDR1 KGHSH and CDR2 LQKENI. V dropped 6 bases and J dropped 6 bases, with 11 bases sitting between them. There are 13 residues in the CDR3.